The clone carrying this T cell receptor beta chain was detected ten times or more. The CDR3 runs to 11 residues. Germline CDR1 and CDR2: WNHNN and SYGVQD (reference sequence). Trimming pared 3 bases from V and 4 bases from J, leaving 4 bases between. This record belongs to a study of T cells in Graves' hyperthyroidism and ophthalmopathy. The diagnostic basis comprised clinical symptoms, serum thyroxine and TRAb, thyroid ultrasound and orbital computed tomography. Amplification targeted TCR beta CDR3 regions from RNA transcripts. A first-round RT-PCR of the TCR CDR3 used the HTBI primer set. From the multiplex PCR reads, TCRdb called clonotypes with MiXCR, one entry per CDR3 protein. The sample lists around 340,000 distinct CDR3 sequences; over 15% were seen once.

The specimen sequenced was blood. The chain joins TRBV10-1 to TRBJ2-7, with D unclear. This receptor was obtained from a young man with Graves' hyperthyroidism. CDR3 protein: CASSDGYEQYF. CDR3 bases: TGCGCCAGCAGTGATGGGTACGAGCAGTACTTC.